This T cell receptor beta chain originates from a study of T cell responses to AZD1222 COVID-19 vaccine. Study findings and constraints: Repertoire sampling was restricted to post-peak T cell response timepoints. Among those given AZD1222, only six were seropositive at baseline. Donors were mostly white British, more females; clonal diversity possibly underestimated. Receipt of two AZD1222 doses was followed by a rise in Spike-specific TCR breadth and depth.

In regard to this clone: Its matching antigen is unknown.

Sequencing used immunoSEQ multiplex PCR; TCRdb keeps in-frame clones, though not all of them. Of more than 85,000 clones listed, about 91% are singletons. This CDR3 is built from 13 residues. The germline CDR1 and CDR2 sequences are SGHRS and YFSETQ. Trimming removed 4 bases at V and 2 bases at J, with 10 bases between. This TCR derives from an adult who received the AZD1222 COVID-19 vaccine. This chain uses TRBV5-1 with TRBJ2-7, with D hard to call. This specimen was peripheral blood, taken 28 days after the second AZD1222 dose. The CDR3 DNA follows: TGCGCCAGCAGCCCTCGCCCACCCTACGAGCAGTACTTC. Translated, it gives CASSPRPPYEQYF. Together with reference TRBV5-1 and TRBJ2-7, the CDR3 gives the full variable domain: KAGVTQTPRYLIKTRGQQVTLSCSPISGHRSVSWYQQTPGQGLQFLFEYFSETQRNKGNFPGRFSGRQFSNSRSEMNVSTLELGDSALYLCASSPRPPYEQYFGPGTRLTVT.